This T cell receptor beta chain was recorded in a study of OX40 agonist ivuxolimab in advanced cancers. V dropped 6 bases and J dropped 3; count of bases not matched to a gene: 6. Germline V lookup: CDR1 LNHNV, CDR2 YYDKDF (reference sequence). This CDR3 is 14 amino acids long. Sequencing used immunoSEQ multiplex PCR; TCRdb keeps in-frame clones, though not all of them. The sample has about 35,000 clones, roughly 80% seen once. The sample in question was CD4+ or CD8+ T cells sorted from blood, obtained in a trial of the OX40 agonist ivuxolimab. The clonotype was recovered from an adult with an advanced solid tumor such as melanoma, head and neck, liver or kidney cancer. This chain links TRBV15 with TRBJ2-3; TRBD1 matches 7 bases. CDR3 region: CATRKRGPTDTQYF. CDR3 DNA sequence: TGTGCCACCAGGAAAAGGGGGCCAACAGATACGCAGTATTTT.